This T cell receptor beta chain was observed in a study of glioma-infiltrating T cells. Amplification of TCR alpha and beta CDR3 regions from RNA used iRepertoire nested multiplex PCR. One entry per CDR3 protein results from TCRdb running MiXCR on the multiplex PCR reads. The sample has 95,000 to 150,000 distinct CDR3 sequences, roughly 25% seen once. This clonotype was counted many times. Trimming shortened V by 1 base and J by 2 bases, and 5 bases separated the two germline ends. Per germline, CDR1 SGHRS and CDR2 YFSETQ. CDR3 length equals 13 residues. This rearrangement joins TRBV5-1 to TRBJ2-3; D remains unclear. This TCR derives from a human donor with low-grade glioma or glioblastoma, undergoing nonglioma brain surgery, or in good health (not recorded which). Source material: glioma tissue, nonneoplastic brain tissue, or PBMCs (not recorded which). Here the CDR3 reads CASSLLDTDTQYF. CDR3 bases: TGCGCCAGCAGCTTGCTAGACACAGATACGCAGTATTTT.